The rows below give T cell receptor beta chains drawn from one sample of a study of follicular helper T cells after annual influenza vaccination. Here immunoSEQ multiplex PCR was the method, and the copy in TCRdb shows in-frame clones only, minus some. The sample holds approximately 9,300 clones; about 87% are singletons and the top ten take roughly 0.45%. This specimen consisted of CXCR5+ CD38- circulating T follicular helper cells from blood, obtained on the day of influenza vaccination. These receptors were collected from an adult who received the influenza vaccine. The CDR3 runs from the conserved cysteine through the conserved F or W. Fields, in order: D gene, J gene, V gene, clone size, CDR3 protein, CDR3 DNA. The D gene is left open where the match is weak. Rows give clone size only sometimes, using once, few, many, or a class for an expanded clone.

. TRBJ2-7 TRBV18 . CASSPGSYEQYF TGTGCCAGCTCACCGGGCTCCTACGAGCAGTACTTC
. TRBJ2-5 TRBV2 . CASSGGLGETQYF TGTGCCAGCAGTGGTGGACTGGGGGAGACCCAGTACTTC
. TRBJ2-3 TRBV6-1 . CASRGGVTDTQYF TGTGCCAGCAGGGGGGGCGTCACAGATACGCAGTATTTT
. TRBJ2-7 TRBV19 . CASSIGREDEQYF TGTGCCAGTAGTATTGGCAGGGAGGACGAGCAGTACTTC
. TRBJ2-7 TRBV6-5 once CASSELVGEQYF TGTGCCAGCAGTGAACTAGTCGGGGAGCAGTACTTC
. TRBJ1-5 TRBV18 few CASSLGQPSLDQPQHF TGTGCCAGCTCACTAGGACAGCCGAGCCTGGATCAGCCCCAGCATTTT
. TRBJ2-3 TRBV27 . CASSLYPGGTDTQYF TGTGCCAGCAGTTTATACCCAGGGGGCACAGATACGCAGTATTTT
. TRBJ2-1 TRBV30 . CAWSVPQGIYNEQFF TGTGCCTGGAGTGTACCACAGGGCATATACAATGAGCAGTTCTTC
. TRBJ2-3 TRBV5-1 once CASGTGDSTDTQYF TGCGCCAGCGGCACGGGGGACAGCACAGATACGCAGTATTTT
TRBD1 TRBJ1-1 TRBV5-5 . CASSPTLATGGTEAFF TGTGCCAGCAGCCCCACTCTCGCGACAGGGGGGACTGAAGCTTTCTTT
TRBD1 TRBJ1-1 TRBV5-1 few CASSQGVSFTEAFF TGCGCCAGCTCCCAGGGGGTATCGTTTACTGAAGCTTTCTTT
. TRBJ2-7 TRBV7-2 . CASSLDVSEQYF TGTGCCAGCAGCTTAGACGTCTCCGAGCAGTACTTC
. TRBJ2-6 TRBV19 . CASKAVESGANVLTF TGTGCCAGTAAGGCCGTCGAGTCTGGGGCCAACGTCCTGACTTTC
. TRBJ2-3 TRBV19 . CASSIDSGNTQYF TGTGCCAGTAGTATAGATTCGGGGAATACGCAGTATTTT
TRBD1 TRBJ1-4 TRBV18 . CASSPTGVGEKLFF TGTGCCAGCTCACCGACAGGGGTGGGTGAAAAACTGTTTTTT
. TRBJ1-4 TRBV7-8 . CASSLDRAFNEKLFF TGTGCCAGCAGCTTAGACAGGGCCTTTAATGAAAAACTGTTTTTT
TRBD1 TRBJ2-3 TRBV7-3 . CASSTSRTTGTGGTDTQYF TGTGCCAGCAGCACATCCCGGACAACCGGGACAGGGGGCACAGATACGCAGTATTTT
. TRBJ1-5 TRBV7-8 . CASSLVPGQGGQPQHF TGTGCCAGCAGCTTAGTTCCGGGACAAGGGGGGCAGCCCCAGCATTTT
. TRBJ2-6 TRBV7-8 . CASSLGPEGGGTGANVLTF TGTGCCAGCAGCTTAGGGCCCGAGGGTGGAGGAACTGGGGCCAACGTCCTGACTTTC
TRBD1 TRBJ1-3 TRBV10-3 . CAISPDRDGNTIYF TGTGCCATCAGTCCCGACAGGGATGGAAACACCATATATTTT
TRBD1 TRBJ1-4 TRBV5-1 few CASSLGPQGVGTNEKLFF TGCGCCAGCAGCTTGGGTCCGCAGGGGGTTGGAACTAATGAAAAACTGTTTTTT
. TRBJ1-6 TRBV9 . CASSETTDFAPLHF TGTGCCAGCAGCGAAACGACAGACTTTGCACCCCTCCACTTT
TRBD1 TRBJ2-7 TRBV30 once CAWDRGTYEQYF TGTGCCTGGGACAGGGGGACCTACGAGCAGTACTTC
. TRBJ2-7 TRBV10-2 . CASSESFYEQYF TGCGCCAGCAGTGAGTCGTTCTACGAGCAGTACTTC
. TRBJ2-7 TRBV20-1 . CSGQRGYEQYF TGCAGTGGGCAACGTGGCTACGAGCAGTACTTC
TRBD1 TRBJ2-7 TRBV15 . CATSIDRVTYEQYF TGTGCCACCAGCATCGACAGGGTCACCTACGAGCAGTACTTC
. TRBJ1-1 TRBV10-1 . CASRQGAQMNTEAFF TGCGCCAGCAGGCAAGGGGCCCAGATGAACACTGAAGCTTTCTTT
. TRBJ1-2 TRBV15 . CATSRAGIYGYTF TGTGCCACCAGCCGGGCAGGAATCTATGGCTACACCTTC
. TRBJ1-2 TRBV28 . CASSLSSATGGYTF TGTGCCAGCAGCCTCTCCTCCGCTACTGGCGGCTACACCTTC
TRBD1 TRBJ2-5 TRBV5-6 once CASSLSTQGGETQYF TGTGCCAGCAGCTTGAGTACACAGGGGGGAGAGACCCAGTACTTC
. TRBJ2-3 TRBV7-2 . CASSLVISGNTDTQYF TGTGCCAGCAGCTTAGTAATTTCCGGTAACACAGATACGCAGTATTTT
. TRBJ1-2 TRBV6-1 . CASRQDPYSDGYTF TGTGCCAGCAGACAGGATCCATACTCGGATGGCTACACCTTC
TRBD2 TRBJ2-1 TRBV7-2 . CASSLASGGAMNEQFF TGTGCCAGCAGCTTGGCTAGCGGGGGGGCGATGAATGAGCAGTTCTTC
TRBD2 TRBJ2-3 TRBV7-8 . CAGAGGTDTQYF TGTGCCGGAGCGGGGGGCACAGATACGCAGTATTTT
. TRBJ1-2 TRBV7-9 once CASSLAAGYSDYGYTF TGTGCCAGCAGCTTAGCGGCAGGGTATAGCGACTATGGCTACACCTTC
. TRBJ2-2 TRBV11-3 . CASSSGLGGELFF TGTGCCAGCAGCTCAGGGTTAGGAGGGGAGCTGTTTTTT
. TRBJ2-1 TRBV6-5 . CASSSPNVNNEQFF TGTGCCAGCAGTTCGCCGAACGTAAACAATGAGCAGTTCTTC
. TRBJ2-4 TRBV11-2 . CASRPTGGGFIQYF TGTGCCAGCAGACCGACAGGAGGGGGGTTCATTCAGTACTTC
. TRBJ1-4 TRBV4-3 once CASSQVVLSVGGTNEKLFF TGCGCCAGCAGCCAAGTTGTTCTCTCTGTCGGGGGAACTAATGAAAAACTGTTTTTT
. TRBJ2-2 TRBV7-9 . CASRLGQFTGELFF TGTGCCAGCAGATTAGGACAGTTCACCGGGGAGCTGTTTTTT
. TRBJ2-2 TRBV6-5 . CASSLQPGLTGELFF TGTGCCAGCAGTCTTCAACCGGGGCTCACCGGGGAGCTGTTTTTT